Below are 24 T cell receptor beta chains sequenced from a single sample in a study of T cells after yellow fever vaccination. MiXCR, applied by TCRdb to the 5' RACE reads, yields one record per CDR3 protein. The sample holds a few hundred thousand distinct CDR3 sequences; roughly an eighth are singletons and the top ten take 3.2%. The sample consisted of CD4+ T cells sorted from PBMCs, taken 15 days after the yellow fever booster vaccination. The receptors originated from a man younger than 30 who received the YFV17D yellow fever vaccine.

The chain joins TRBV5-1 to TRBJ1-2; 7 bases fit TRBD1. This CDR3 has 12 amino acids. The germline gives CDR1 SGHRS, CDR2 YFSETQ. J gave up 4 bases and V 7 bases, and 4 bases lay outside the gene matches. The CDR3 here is CASGGTAYGYTF. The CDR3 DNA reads TGCGCCAGCGGAGGGACAGCCTATGGCTACACCTTC.

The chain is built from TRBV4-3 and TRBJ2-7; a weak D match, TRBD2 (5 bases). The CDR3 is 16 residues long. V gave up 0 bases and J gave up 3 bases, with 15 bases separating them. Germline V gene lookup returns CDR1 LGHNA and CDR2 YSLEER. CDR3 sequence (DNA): TGCGCCAGCAGCCAAGATTTGGACGGGATACTCTACGAGCAGTACGTC. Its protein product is CASSQDLDGILYEQYV.

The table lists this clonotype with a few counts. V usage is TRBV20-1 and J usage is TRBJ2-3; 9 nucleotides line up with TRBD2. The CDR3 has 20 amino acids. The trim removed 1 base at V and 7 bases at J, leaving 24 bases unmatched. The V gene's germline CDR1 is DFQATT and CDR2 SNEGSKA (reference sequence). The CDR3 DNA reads TGCAGTGCTAGAGGTTGGGGTAGCGGGGGCCCTGGGAACCCGCGAAATACGCAGTATTTT. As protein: CSARGWGSGGPGNPRNTQYF.

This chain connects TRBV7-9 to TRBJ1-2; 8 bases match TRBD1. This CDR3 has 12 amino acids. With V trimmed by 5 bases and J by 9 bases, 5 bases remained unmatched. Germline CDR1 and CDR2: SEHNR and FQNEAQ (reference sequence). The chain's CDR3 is CASSMDRESYTF. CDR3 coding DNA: TGTGCCAGCAGCATGGACAGGGAGAGCTACACCTTC.

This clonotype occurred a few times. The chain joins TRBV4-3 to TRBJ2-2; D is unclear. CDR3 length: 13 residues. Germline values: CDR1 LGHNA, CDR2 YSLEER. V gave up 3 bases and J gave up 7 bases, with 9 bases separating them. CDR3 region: CASSQELGGELFF. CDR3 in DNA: TGCGCCAGCAGCCAGGAACTGGGCGGGGAGCTGTTTTTT.

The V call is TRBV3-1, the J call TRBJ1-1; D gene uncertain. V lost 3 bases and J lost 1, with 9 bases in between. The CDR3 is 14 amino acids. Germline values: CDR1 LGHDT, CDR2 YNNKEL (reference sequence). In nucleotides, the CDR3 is TGTGCCAGCAGCCAGGGGTCGAGGAACACTGAAGCTTTCTTT. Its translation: CASSQGSRNTEAFF. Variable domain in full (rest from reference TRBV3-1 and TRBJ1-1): DTAVSQTPKYLVTQMGNDKSIKCEQNLGHDTMYWYKQDSKKFLKIMFSYNNKELIINETVPNRFSPKSPDKAHLNLHINSLELGDSAVYFCASSQGSRNTEAFFGQGTRLTVV.

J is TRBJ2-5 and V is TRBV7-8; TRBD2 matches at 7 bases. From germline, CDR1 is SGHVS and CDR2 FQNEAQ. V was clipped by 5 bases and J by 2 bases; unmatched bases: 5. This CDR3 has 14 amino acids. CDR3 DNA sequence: TGTGCCAGCAGCCTTCTAGCGGCTCAAGAGACCCAGTACTTC. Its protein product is CASSLLAAQETQYF.

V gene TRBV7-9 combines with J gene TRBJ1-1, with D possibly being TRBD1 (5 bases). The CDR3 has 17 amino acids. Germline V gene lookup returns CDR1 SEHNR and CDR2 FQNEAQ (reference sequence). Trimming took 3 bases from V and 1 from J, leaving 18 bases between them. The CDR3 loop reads CASSLMVAGETNTEAFF. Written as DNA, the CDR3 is TGTGCCAGCAGCTTGATGGTGGCGGGGGAGACGAACACTGAAGCTTTCTTT. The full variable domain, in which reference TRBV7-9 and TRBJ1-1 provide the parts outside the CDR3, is DTGVSQNPRHKITKRGQNVTFRCDPISEHNRLYWYRQTLGQGPEFLTYFQNEAQLEKSRLLSDRFSAERPKGSFSTLEIQRTEQGDSAMYLCASSLMVAGETNTEAFFGQGTRLTVV.

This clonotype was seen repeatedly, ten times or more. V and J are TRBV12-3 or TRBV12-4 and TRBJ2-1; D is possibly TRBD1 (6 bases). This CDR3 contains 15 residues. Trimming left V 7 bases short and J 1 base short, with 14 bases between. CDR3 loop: CASTTPGQSYNEQFF. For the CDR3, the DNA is TGTGCCAGCACTACCCCCGGACAGTCCTACAATGAGCAGTTCTTC.

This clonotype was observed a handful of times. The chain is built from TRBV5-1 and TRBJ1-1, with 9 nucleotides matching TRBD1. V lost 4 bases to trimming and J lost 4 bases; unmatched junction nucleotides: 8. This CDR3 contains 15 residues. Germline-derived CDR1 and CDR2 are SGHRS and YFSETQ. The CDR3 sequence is CASSGGDRASTEAFF. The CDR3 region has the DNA TGCGCCAGCAGCGGGGGGGACAGGGCGAGCACTGAAGCTTTCTTT.

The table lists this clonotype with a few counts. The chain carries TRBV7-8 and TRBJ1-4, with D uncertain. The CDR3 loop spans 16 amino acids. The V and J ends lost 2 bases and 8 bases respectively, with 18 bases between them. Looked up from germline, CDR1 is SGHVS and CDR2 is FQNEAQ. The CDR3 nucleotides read TGTGCCAGCAGCTTATTTGTGGGCAGGTCGGACGAAAAACTGTTTTTT. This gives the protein CASSLFVGRSDEKLFF.

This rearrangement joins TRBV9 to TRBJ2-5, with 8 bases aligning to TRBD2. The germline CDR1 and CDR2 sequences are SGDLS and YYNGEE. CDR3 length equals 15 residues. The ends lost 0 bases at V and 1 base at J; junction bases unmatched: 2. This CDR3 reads CASSVERGSQETQYF. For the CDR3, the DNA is TGTGCCAGCAGCGTAGAGCGGGGGAGCCAAGAGACCCAGTACTTC.

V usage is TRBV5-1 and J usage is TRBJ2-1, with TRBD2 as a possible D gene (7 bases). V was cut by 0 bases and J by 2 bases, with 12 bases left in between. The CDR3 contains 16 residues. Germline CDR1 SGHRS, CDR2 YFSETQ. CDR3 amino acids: CASSLVGGATYNEQFF. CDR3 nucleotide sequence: TGCGCCAGCAGCTTGGTTGGGGGGGCTACCTACAATGAGCAGTTCTTC.

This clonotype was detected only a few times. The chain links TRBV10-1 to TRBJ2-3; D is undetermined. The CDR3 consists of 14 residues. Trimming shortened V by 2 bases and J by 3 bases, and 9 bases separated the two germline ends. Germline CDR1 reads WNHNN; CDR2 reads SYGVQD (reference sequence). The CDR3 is CASSESRVTDTQYF. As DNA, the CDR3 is TGCGCCAGCAGTGAGAGTAGAGTGACAGATACGCAGTATTTT.

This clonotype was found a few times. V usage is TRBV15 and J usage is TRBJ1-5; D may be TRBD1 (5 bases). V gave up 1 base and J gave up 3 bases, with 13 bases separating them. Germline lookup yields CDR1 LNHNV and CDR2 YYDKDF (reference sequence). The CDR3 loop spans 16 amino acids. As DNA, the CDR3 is TGTGCCACCAGCAGAGGGTCGGGGCCCTACAATCAGCCCCAGCATTTT. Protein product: CATSRGSGPYNQPQHF.

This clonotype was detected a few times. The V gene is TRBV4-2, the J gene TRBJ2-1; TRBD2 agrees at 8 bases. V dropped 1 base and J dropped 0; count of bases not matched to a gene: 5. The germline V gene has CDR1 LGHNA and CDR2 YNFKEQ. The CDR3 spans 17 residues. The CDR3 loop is CASSQGGLAGSYNEQFF. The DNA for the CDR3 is TGTGCCAGCAGCCAAGGGGGGCTAGCGGGCTCCTACAATGAGCAGTTCTTC.

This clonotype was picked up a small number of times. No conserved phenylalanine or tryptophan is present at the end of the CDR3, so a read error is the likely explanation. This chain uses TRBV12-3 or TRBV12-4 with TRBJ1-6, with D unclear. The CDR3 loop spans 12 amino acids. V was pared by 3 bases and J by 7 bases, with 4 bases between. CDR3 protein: CASSLVNSPLHL. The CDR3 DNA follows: TGTGCCAGCAGTTTGGTGAATTCACCCCTCCACCTT.

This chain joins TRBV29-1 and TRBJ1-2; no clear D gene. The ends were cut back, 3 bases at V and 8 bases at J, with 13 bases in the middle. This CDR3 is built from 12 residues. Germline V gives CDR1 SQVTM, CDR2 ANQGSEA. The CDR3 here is CSVDGGPGGYTF. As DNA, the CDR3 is TGCAGCGTTGATGGAGGGCCGGGGGGCTACACCTTC.

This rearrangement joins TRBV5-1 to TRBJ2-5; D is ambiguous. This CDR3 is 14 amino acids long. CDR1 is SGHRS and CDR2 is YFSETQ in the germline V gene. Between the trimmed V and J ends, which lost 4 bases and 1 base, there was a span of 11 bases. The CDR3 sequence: CASSPVLPQETQYF. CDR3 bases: TGCGCCAGCAGCCCAGTTCTTCCCCAAGAGACCCAGTACTTC.

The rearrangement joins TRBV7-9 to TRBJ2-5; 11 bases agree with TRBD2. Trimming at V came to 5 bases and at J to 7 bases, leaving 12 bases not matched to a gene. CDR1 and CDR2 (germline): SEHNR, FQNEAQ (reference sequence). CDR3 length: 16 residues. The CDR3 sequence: CASSRNTLSGGATQYF. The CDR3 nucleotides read TGTGCCAGCAGCCGAAACACCCTTAGCGGGGGGGCGACCCAGTACTTC.

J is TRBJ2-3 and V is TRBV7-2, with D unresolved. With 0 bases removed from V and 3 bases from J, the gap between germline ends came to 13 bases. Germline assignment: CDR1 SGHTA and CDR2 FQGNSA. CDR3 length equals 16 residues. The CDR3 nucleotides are TGTGCCAGCAGCTTAGCGCTCCGGGTGGGGACAGATACGCAGTATTTT. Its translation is CASSLALRVGTDTQYF.

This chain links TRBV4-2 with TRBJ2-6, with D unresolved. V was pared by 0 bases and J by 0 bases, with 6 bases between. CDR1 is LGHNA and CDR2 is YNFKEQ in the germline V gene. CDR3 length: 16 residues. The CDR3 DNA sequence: TGTGCCAGCAGCCAAGAGTCCAGCTCTGGGGCCAACGTCCTGACTTTC. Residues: CASSQESSSGANVLTF.

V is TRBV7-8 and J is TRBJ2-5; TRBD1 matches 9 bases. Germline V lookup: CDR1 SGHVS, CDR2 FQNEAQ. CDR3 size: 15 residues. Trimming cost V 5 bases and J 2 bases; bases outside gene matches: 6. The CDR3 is CASSAGTGSQETQYF. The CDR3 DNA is TGTGCCAGCAGCGCCGGGACAGGGTCGCAAGAGACCCAGTACTTC. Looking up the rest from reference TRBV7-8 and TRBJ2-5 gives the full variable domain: GAGVSQSPRYKVAKRGQDVALRCDPISGHVSLFWYQQALGQGPEFLTYFQNEAQLDKSGLPSDRFFAERPEGSVSTLKIQRTQQEDSAVYLCASSAGTGSQETQYFGPGTRLLVL.

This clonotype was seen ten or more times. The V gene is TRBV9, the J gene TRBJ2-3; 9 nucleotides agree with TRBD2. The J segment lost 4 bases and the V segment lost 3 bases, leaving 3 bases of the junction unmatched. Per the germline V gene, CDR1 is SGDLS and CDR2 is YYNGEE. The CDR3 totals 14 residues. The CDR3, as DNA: TGTGCCAGCAGCGCGACTAGCGGCCCAGATACGCAGTATTTT. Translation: CASSATSGPDTQYF.